Shown below are 21 T cell receptor beta chains from a single sample sequenced in a study of blood T cell repertoires in COVID-19. Sequencing was performed with immunoSEQ multiplex PCR; in TCRdb, only in-frame clones are kept and a portion is missing. Among around 30,000 clones listed, almost 85% were seen once. The specimen was peripheral blood. The source is a man in his sixties with active COVID-19.

The rearrangement uses TRBV18 and TRBJ2-3; 8 nucleotides match TRBD2. V shed 2 bases, J shed 3 bases, and the junction held 1 base outside the gene matches. Germline CDR1 KGHSH, CDR2 LQKENI. There are 14 residues in the CDR3. In DNA form, the CDR3 reads TGTGCCAGCTCACCAGCGGGAGGTACAGATACGCAGTATTTT. It yields the protein CASSPAGGTDTQYF.

The chain joins TRBV28 to TRBJ2-7; TRBD1 agrees at 10 bases. This CDR3 region has 15 residues. Germline CDR1 reads MDHEN; CDR2 reads SYDVKM. The trim removed 10 bases at V and 6 bases at J, leaving 15 bases unmatched. The CDR3 spells CATNKIRDRGLEQYF. The CDR3 region has the DNA TGTGCCACCAATAAGATTCGGGACAGGGGTCTCGAGCAGTACTTC.

The rearrangement links TRBV19 to TRBJ2-1, with 11 bases identical to TRBD1. Trimming at V came to 6 bases and at J to 4 bases, leaving 5 bases not matched to a gene. Germline values: CDR1 LNHDA, CDR2 SQIVND (reference sequence). The CDR3 sequence is 15 residues long. The DNA for the CDR3 is TGTGCCAGTAGCCCGGGGACAGGGGGTTACAATGAGCAGTTCTTC. Translation: CASSPGTGGYNEQFF.

V gene TRBV7-9 combines with J gene TRBJ1-4, with D tentatively TRBD1 (5 bases). Germline V gene data show CDR1 as SEHNR and CDR2 as FQNEAQ (reference sequence). V was cut by 6 bases and J by 7 bases, with 15 bases left in between. The CDR3 runs 14 residues. The CDR3 DNA sequence: TGTGCCAGCAGTGCCTCGGGGGGTGGTGAAAAACTGTTTTTT. The encoded protein is CASSASGGGEKLFF.

This clone was found once. The CDR3 loop reads CASGFGGNWEQFF. In DNA form, the CDR3 reads TGTGCTAGTGGTTTCGGCGGGAACTGGGAGCAGTTCTTC. The chain joins TRBV12-5 to TRBJ2-1, with D possibly matching TRBD2 (6 bases). Germline V gives CDR1 LGHNT, CDR2 FRNRAP. The CDR3 has 13 amino acids. V gave up 3 bases and J gave up 10 bases, with 13 bases separating them. The variable domain in full, with the rest retrieved from reference TRBV12-5 and TRBJ2-1, is DARVTQTPRHKVTEMGQEVTMRCQPILGHNTVFWYRQTMMQGLELLAYFRNRAPLDDSGMPKDRFSAEMPDATLATLKIQPSEPRDSAVYFCASGFGGNWEQFFGPGTRLTVL.

This chain links TRBV24-1 with TRBJ2-6; D is uncertain. This CDR3 comprises 18 residues. The V gene's germline CDR1 is KGHDR and CDR2 SFDVKD. V lost 2 bases and J lost 0, with 13 bases in between. CDR3 amino acids: CATSDSSARNSGANVLTF. CDR3 nucleotides: TGTGCCACCAGTGATTCCTCCGCTAGAAACTCTGGGGCCAACGTCCTGACTTTC.

This chain joins TRBV5-1 and TRBJ2-1; 8 bases line up with TRBD2. From germline, CDR1 is SGHRS and CDR2 YFSETQ. The CDR3 has 14 amino acids. V dropped 7 bases and J dropped 9; count of bases not matched to a gene: 12. The CDR3 protein is CASRSGTSNTEQFF. In DNA, the CDR3 is TGCGCCAGCCGCTCCGGGACTAGTAACACTGAGCAGTTCTTC.

The V gene is TRBV6-1, the J gene TRBJ1-6; D is uncertain. The germline gives CDR1 MNHNS, CDR2 SASEGT. There are 14 residues in the CDR3. V was clipped by 2 bases and J by 7 bases, with 9 bases between them. CDR3 nucleotide sequence: TGTGCCAGCAGTGAACTGGGAGCAAATTCACCCCTCCACTTT. Translation: CASSELGANSPLHF.

V and J are TRBV9 and TRBJ2-2; no clear D. Germline V lookup: CDR1 SGDLS, CDR2 YYNGEE. Trimming pared 2 bases from V and 0 bases from J, leaving 8 bases between. CDR3 length: 15 amino acids. The CDR3 DNA reads TGTGCCAGCAGCGTTGAGATACCGAACACCGGGGAGCTGTTTTTT. Translating gives CASSVEIPNTGELFF.

The chain uses TRBV9 and TRBJ2-5, with a weak D call TRBD2 (6 bases). Germline-derived CDR1 and CDR2 are SGDLS and YYNGEE. Trimming left V 1 base short and J 2 bases short, with 15 bases between. This CDR3 has 16 amino acids. As DNA, the CDR3 is TGTGCCAGCAGCGTACCTAGCGCAAGTCTACAAGAGACCCAGTACTTC. It encodes CASSVPSASLQETQYF.

In its sample, this clone was seen once. J is TRBJ1-2 and V is TRBV7-9, with D possibly being TRBD1 (5 bases). Germline lookup yields CDR1 SEHNR and CDR2 FQNEAQ (reference sequence). V was shortened by 3 bases and J by 2 bases, with 13 bases between the two germline ends. This CDR3 contains 15 residues. The CDR3 sequence: CASSFFRQINYGYTF. CDR3 DNA: TGTGCCAGCAGCTTTTTCCGACAGATCAACTATGGCTACACCTTC.

The chain has TRBV6-6 and TRBJ2-3, with TRBD2 identical over 9 bases. The CDR3 runs to 15 residues. V lost 4 bases to trimming and J lost 2 bases; unmatched junction nucleotides: 4. The germline V gene has CDR1 MNHNY and CDR2 SVGAGI (reference sequence). The CDR3 DNA reads as TGTGCCAGCAGTTCCGGGACTAGCACCACAGATACGCAGTATTTT. It specifies CASSSGTSTTDTQYF.

The chain links TRBV6-5 to TRBJ2-1, with 11 bases matching TRBD2. This CDR3 contains 16 residues. The germline gives CDR1 MNHEY, CDR2 SVGAGI. Trimming removed 6 bases from V and 8 bases from J; junction bases left unmatched: 12. The CDR3 reads CASRYRGLAGGYEQFF. The CDR3 DNA reads as TGTGCCAGCAGGTACAGGGGTCTAGCGGGAGGATATGAGCAGTTCTTC.

This chain joins TRBV30 and TRBJ2-3, with D perhaps matching TRBD2 (6 bases). This CDR3 is built from 15 residues. Per germline, CDR1 GTSNPN and CDR2 SVGIG (reference sequence). V was pared by 5 bases and J by 2 bases, with 17 bases between. CDR3 residues: CAWGGSSAYTDTQYF. Written as DNA, the CDR3 is TGTGCCTGGGGTGGGTCTAGCGCTTACACAGATACGCAGTATTTT.

The chain couples TRBV5-1 to TRBJ1-6; TRBD1 matches 8 bases. Germline-derived CDR1 and CDR2 are SGHRS and YFSETQ. The CDR3 contains 15 residues. J was trimmed by 0 bases and V by 7 bases; bases with no gene match: 3. DNA for the CDR3: TGCGCCAGCCGGACAGGGAGCTCCTATAATTCACCCCTCCACTTT. Protein: CASRTGSSYNSPLHF.

This clone has only one observation. V gene TRBV6-2 or TRBV6-3 combines with J gene TRBJ2-5; perhaps TRBD2 as D (6 bases). The CDR3 consists of 18 residues. CDR1 MNHEY and CDR2 SVGEGT come from the germline V gene. V shed 3 bases and J shed 2 bases, with 22 bases lying between them. CDR3 in amino acids: CASSYLGGENRPQETQYF. CDR3 sequence (DNA): TGTGCCAGCAGTTATCTCGGGGGAGAGAATAGGCCACAAGAGACCCAGTACTTC.

V and J are TRBV4-2 and TRBJ2-3; 12 nucleotides line up with TRBD1. V lost 4 bases to trimming and J lost 6 bases; unmatched junction nucleotides: 11. The CDR3 length is 17 residues. Germline V gene sequence: CDR1 LGHNA, CDR2 YNFKEQ. This CDR3 reads CASSPSTGTGGMDTQYF. CDR3 nucleotide sequence: TGTGCCAGCAGCCCTTCGACCGGGACAGGGGGCATGGATACGCAGTATTTT.

The sample holds one count of this clone. CDR3 protein: CASSFSSYEQYV. Here the CDR3 DNA reads TGTGCCAGCAGCTTCAGCTCCTACGAGCAGTACGTC. The chain is built from TRBV5-5 and TRBJ2-7; no reliable D call. Looked up from germline, CDR1 is SGHKS and CDR2 is YYEKEE (reference sequence). This CDR3 is 12 amino acids long. V dropped 2 bases and J dropped 0 bases, with 3 bases sitting between them.

The rearrangement uses TRBV7-6 and TRBJ2-2; D is unresolved. The CDR3 extends over 15 amino acids. The V gene lost 3 bases and the J gene lost 1 base, with 9 bases spanning the gap. CDR1 is SGHVS, CDR2 FNYEAQ, per germline. The chain's CDR3 is CASSFKALNTGELFF. The CDR3 DNA follows: TGTGCCAGCAGCTTTAAAGCCCTGAACACCGGGGAGCTGTTTTTT.

This clone showed up just a few times. Different DNA sequences within this sample yield the same CDR3. V is TRBV12-3 or TRBV12-4 and J is TRBJ1-1; no clear D gene. The V end was cut by 5 bases, the J end by 4 bases, with 11 bases between. The CDR3 consists of 13 residues. Here the CDR3 DNA reads TGTGCCAGCAGTCCAATACGGGGCACTGAAGCTTTCTTT. This gives the protein CASSPIRGTEAFF.

The table lists this clone with a count of one. The V call is TRBV10-3, the J call TRBJ1-4, with a tentative D call TRBD1 (5 bases). The CDR3 is 15 amino acids. Trimming stripped 0 bases from V and 8 bases from J, with 13 bases between. Germline V gene sequence: CDR1 ENHRY, CDR2 SYGVKD. DNA for the CDR3: TGTGCCATCAGTGAGTCTAAGGGGCTATTCGAAAAACTGTTTTTT. Amino acids: CAISESKGLFEKLFF.